This is a list of T cell receptor beta chains from one sample in a study of blood T cell repertoires in COVID-19. This table comes from immunoSEQ multiplex PCR, and its TCRdb copy is limited to in-frame clones, with some not included. The repertoire holds more than 200,000 clones, with roughly four fifths as singletons. Specimen: PBMCs or T cells enriched from blood (not recorded which). These receptors came from a man in his 60s who had recovered from COVID-19. Each CDR3 is given with its conserved first and last residue.

J,V,CDR3
TRBJ2-5,TRBV6-5,CASGRRETQYF
TRBJ2-3,TRBV4-2,CASSQGGSRGDTQYF
TRBJ1-2,TRBV5-6,CASSLRRGLNYGYTF
TRBJ1-2,TRBV24-1,CATSEVGADGYTF
TRBJ2-7,TRBV24-1,CATSDSGRGPFEQYF
TRBJ1-1,TRBV6-5,CASRTRHTEAFF
TRBJ1-6,TRBV3-1/TRBV3-2,CASRMGDRGNSPLHF
TRBJ2-5,TRBV19,CASSIVSRETQYF
TRBJ2-1,TRBV7-9,CASSTPGQGPNEQFF
TRBJ1-6,TRBV6-5,CASSYSDSNSPLHF
TRBJ1-6,TRBV6-2/TRBV6-3,CASSYTGLGSRPLHF
TRBJ1-2,TRBV15,CATSSFRGSGNYGYTF
TRBJ2-3,TRBV5-5,CASSAYLAGGRDTQYF
TRBJ2-2,TRBV11-2,CASRLTGRTGELFF
TRBJ1-6,TRBV30,CAWSAKTGDGSPLHF
TRBJ2-1,TRBV9,CASSVGLITSGESHEQFF
TRBJ2-7,TRBV5-6,CASSSLAGHSYEQYF
TRBJ2-7,TRBV7-2,CASSLNRGLIPYEQYF
TRBJ1-5,TRBV19,CASRGQGPHQPQHF
TRBJ1-1,TRBV27,CASSFTVSHTGSEAFF
TRBJ1-1,TRBV18,CASSPSGNTEAFF
TRBJ2-1,TRBV27,CASKIGTLGEQFF
TRBJ2-5,TRBV10-3,CAISEPPKPRDRDQETQYF
TRBJ1-4,TRBV6-5,CASSLRGEKLFF
TRBJ2-3,TRBV9,CASSVAGVGPDTQYF
TRBJ1-6,TRBV25-1,CASSEFGTGSPLHF
TRBJ2-7,TRBV6-6,CATGTGNYEQYF
TRBJ1-2,TRBV3-1/TRBV3-2,CASSGGSGGYTF
TRBJ2-3,TRBV4-3,CASSQGQEAWTDTQYF
TRBJ2-1,TRBV5-8,CASSQMGTSPLYNEQFF
TRBJ2-5,TRBV15,CATSRDQGETQYF
TRBJ2-3,TRBV7-8,CASSPRDSSTDTQYF
TRBJ1-1,TRBV4-3,CASPCTGVNTEAFF
TRBJ1-4,TRBV5-6,CASSFGRGPLVYEKLFF
TRBJ2-2,TRBV7-2,CASSLVLWQGGTGELFF
TRBJ2-5,TRBV3-1/TRBV3-2,CASSQSAGGKTQYF
TRBJ1-2,TRBV6-5,CASKLDRGLYGYTF
TRBJ1-6,TRBV7-9,CASSLARSSYNSPLHF
TRBJ1-1,TRBV18,CASSPWDTRTEAFF
TRBJ1-4,TRBV5-1,CASSLVGDATNEKLFF
TRBJ1-6,TRBV3-1/TRBV3-2,CASSRGRGRDSPLHF
TRBJ2-6,TRBV15,CATSREPVLDSGANVLTF